This T cell receptor beta chain was obtained from a study of T cell repertoires in cytomegalovirus infection. In the study overall: In the study, CMV epitopes included recently identified HLA-C-restricted and well-studied HLA-B-restricted ones. In public TCR beta signatures, there were indications of both CMV infection and matching HLA type.

Each CDR3 protein is one row after TCRdb ran MiXCR on the reads. The sample shows approximately 470,000 distinct CDR3 sequences, approximately 42% of them seen only once. Points from the study as a whole: Cumulated frequencies of public TCR beta families served to identify carriers of CMV plus the relevant HLA. Dominating the ex vivo response were TCR beta clonotypes that were CMV-specific and HLA-C-restricted.

This clonotype has just a few counts. The antigen is not known. The material was cultured PBMCs, obtained from culture after CMV antigen stimulation. The origin of this receptor is a human donor in good health (CMV status not recorded). Some clones in this sample may be carry-over from other donors' samples.

The CDR3 sequence: CASSLTRVTTEAFF. As DNA, the CDR3 is TGTGCCAGCAGCTTAACCAGGGTGACCACTGAAGCTTTCTTT. This rearrangement joins TRBV7-2 to TRBJ1-1, with D possibly TRBD1 on 5 matching bases. Germline values: CDR1 SGHTA, CDR2 FQGNSA. This CDR3 spans 14 amino acids. V was cut by 2 bases and J by 4 bases, with 11 bases left in between. Looking up the rest from reference TRBV7-2 and TRBJ1-1 gives the full variable domain: GAGVSQSPSNKVTEKGKDVELRCDPISGHTALYWYRQSLGQGLEFLIYFQGNSAPDKSGLPSDRFSAERTGGSVSTLTIQRTQQEDSAVYLCASSLTRVTTEAFFGQGTRLTVV.